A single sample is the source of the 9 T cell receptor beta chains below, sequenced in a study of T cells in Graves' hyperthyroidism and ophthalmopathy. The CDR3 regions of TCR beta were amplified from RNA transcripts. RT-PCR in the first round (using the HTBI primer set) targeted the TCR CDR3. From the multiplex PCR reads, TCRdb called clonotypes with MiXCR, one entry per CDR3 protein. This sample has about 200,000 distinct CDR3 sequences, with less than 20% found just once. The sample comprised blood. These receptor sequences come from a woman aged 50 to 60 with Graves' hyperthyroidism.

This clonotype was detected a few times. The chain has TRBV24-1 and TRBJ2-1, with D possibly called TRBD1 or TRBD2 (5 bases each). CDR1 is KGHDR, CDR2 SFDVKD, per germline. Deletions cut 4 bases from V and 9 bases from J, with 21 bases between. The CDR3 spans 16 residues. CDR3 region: CATSDLASIGAGEQFF. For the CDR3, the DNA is TGTGCCACCAGTGACCTCGCCTCAATCGGGGCCGGTGAGCAGTTCTTC.

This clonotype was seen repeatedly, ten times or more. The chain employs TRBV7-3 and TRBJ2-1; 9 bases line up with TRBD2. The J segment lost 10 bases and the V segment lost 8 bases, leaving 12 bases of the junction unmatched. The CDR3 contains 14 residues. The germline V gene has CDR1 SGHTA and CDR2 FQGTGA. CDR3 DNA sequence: TGTGCCAGCGGGACTAGCTTAGGTTCAGGCGAGCAGTTCTTC. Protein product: CASGTSLGSGEQFF.

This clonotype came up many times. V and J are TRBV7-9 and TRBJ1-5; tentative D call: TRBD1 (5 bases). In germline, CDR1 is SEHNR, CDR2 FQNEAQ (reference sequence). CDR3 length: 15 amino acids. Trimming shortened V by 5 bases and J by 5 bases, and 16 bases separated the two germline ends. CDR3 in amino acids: CASSPQSRDDQPQHF. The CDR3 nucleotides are TGTGCCAGCAGCCCTCAGTCCAGGGACGATCAGCCCCAGCATTTT.

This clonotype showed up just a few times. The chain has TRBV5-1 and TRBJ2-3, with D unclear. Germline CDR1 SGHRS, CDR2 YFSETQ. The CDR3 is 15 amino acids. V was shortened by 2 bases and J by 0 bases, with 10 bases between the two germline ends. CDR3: CASSFSQASTDTQYF. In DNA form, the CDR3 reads TGCGCCAGCAGCTTTTCCCAGGCTAGCACAGATACGCAGTATTTT.

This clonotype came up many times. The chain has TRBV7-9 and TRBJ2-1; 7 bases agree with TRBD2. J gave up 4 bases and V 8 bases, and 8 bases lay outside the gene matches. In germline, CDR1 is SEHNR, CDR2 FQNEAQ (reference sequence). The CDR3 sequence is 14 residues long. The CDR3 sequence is CASQQAGAYNEQFF. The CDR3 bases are TGTGCCAGCCAGCAGGCGGGAGCTTACAATGAGCAGTTCTTC.

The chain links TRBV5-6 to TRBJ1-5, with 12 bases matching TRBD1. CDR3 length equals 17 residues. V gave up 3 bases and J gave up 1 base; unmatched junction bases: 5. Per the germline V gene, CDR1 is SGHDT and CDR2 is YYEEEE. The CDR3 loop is CASSSGTGGMSNQPQHF. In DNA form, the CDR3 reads TGTGCCAGCAGCTCAGGGACAGGGGGCATGAGCAATCAGCCCCAGCATTTT.

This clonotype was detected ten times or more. The DNA for the CDR3 is TGCAGTGCTAGAGTGAATCGGTTAGGCAGAAACACTGAAGCTTTCTTT. It is translated as CSARVNRLGRNTEAFF. V gene TRBV20-1 combines with J gene TRBJ1-1; the D is unclear. This CDR3 spans 16 amino acids. Germline lookup yields CDR1 DFQATT and CDR2 SNEGSKA (reference sequence). V shed 1 base and J shed 2 bases, with 17 bases lying between them.

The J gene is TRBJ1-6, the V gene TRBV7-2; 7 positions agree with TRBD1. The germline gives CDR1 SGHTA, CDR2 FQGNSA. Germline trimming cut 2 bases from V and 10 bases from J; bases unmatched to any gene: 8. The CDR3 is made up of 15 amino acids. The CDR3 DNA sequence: TGTGCCAGCAGCTTACATCCAGGGGGACGGTCACCCCTCCACTTT. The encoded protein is CASSLHPGGRSPLHF. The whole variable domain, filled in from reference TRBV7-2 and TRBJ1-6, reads GAGVSQSPSNKVTEKGKDVELRCDPISGHTALYWYRQSLGQGLEFLIYFQGNSAPDKSGLPSDRFSAERTGGSVSTLTIQRTQQEDSAVYLCASSLHPGGRSPLHFGNGTRLTVT.

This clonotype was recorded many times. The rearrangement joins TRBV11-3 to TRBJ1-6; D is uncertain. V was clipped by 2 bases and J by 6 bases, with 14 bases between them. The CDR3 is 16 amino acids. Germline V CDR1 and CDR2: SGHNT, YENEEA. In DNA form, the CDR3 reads TGTGCCAGCAGCTTACCCTCCACGGGGATTAATTCACCCCTCCACTTT. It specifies CASSLPSTGINSPLHF.